These 9 T cell receptor beta chains share one sample of origin, sequenced in a study of identical twins. In TCRdb, the 5' RACE reads were re-called with MiXCR into one record per CDR3 protein. Of about 330,000 distinct CDR3 sequences in the sample, about 12% were seen once. This same sample was also part of a study on yellow fever vaccine responses in identical twins.

The sequencing input was CD8+ T cells sorted from blood. Receptor source: a woman under 30 in good health.

CDR3 protein: CASSQDASHGYTF. Written as DNA, the CDR3 is TGTGCCAGCAGCCAAGACGCCAGCCATGGCTACACCTTC. The chain recombines TRBV3-1 with TRBJ1-2; D remains ambiguous. Germline CDR1 is LGHDT and CDR2 is YNNKEL (reference sequence). V was trimmed by 0 bases and J by 6 bases, leaving 8 bases between them. This CDR3 has 13 amino acids.

This clonotype was picked up a small number of times. J is TRBJ1-1 and V is TRBV19; D is uncertain. The CDR3 extends over 15 amino acids. V was pared by 3 bases and J by 4 bases, with 15 bases between. The germline gives CDR1 LNHDA, CDR2 SQIVND (reference sequence). The CDR3 protein is CASSIGSRGGTEAFF. The CDR3 DNA sequence: TGTGCCAGTAGTATTGGGTCCCGAGGAGGCACTGAAGCTTTCTTT.

This clonotype was counted between two and nine times. The chain employs TRBV2 and TRBJ2-3, with D unclear. CDR3 length: 13 residues. Deletions cut 3 bases from V and 3 bases from J, with 7 bases between. Germline values: CDR1 SNHLY, CDR2 FYNNEI. For the CDR3, the DNA is TGTGCCAGCAGTGACCCCAATACAGATACGCAGTATTTT. Translating gives CASSDPNTDTQYF. The whole variable domain, filled in from reference TRBV2 and TRBJ2-3, reads EPEVTQTPSHQVTQMGQEVILRCVPISNHLYFYWYRQILGQKVEFLVSFYNNEISEKSEIFDDQFSVERPDGSNFTLKIRSTKLEDSAMYFCASSDPNTDTQYFGPGTRLTVL.

The rearrangement joins TRBV4-2 to TRBJ2-7, with D possibly TRBD1 on 5 matching bases. This CDR3 has 13 amino acids. CDR1 LGHNA and CDR2 YNFKEQ come from the germline V gene. V lost 0 bases and J 7 bases, leaving 10 bases between the germline ends. CDR3 coding DNA: TGTGCCAGCAGCCAAGATGGGGCGAGGGAGCAGTACGTC. The encoded protein is CASSQDGAREQYV.

This clonotype was recorded many times. The V gene is TRBV10-2, the J gene TRBJ2-7, with TRBD1 matching 9 bases. CDR3 length: 13 amino acids. Germline V lookup: CDR1 WSHSY, CDR2 SAAADI. The ends lost 1 base at V and 5 bases at J; junction bases unmatched: 0. In nucleotides, the CDR3 is TGCGCCAGCAGTGAGTGGACAGGGGACGAGCAGTACGTC. Its protein is CASSEWTGDEQYV.

The chain combines TRBV10-3 with TRBJ2-1; D may match TRBD1 or TRBD2 (5 bases each). Germline V gives CDR1 ENHRY, CDR2 SYGVKD. This CDR3 spans 12 amino acids. V dropped 8 bases and J dropped 6 bases, with 11 bases sitting between them. This chain's CDR3 is CAIESGRNEQFF. In DNA, the CDR3 is TGTGCCATCGAGTCGGGACGCAATGAGCAGTTCTTC.

This clonotype was seen more than once but under ten times. The junction and the germline gene differ at one end; a read error may be behind it. V and J are TRBV6-2 or TRBV6-3 and TRBJ2-7, with TRBD2 matching 11 bases. Germline CDR1 is MNHEY and CDR2 is SVGEGT. This CDR3 is 14 amino acids long. CDR3 sequence reads: CASSYGTSGYDQYF. In DNA form, the CDR3 reads TGTGCCAGCAGTTACGGGACTAGCGGCTACGACCAGTACTTC.

The chain links TRBV27 to TRBJ1-1, with D perhaps TRBD1 (5 bases). CDR3 size: 13 residues. The ends were cut back, 7 bases at V and 1 base at J, with 10 bases in the middle. Germline V gene sequence: CDR1 MNHEY, CDR2 SMNVEV (reference sequence). CDR3 DNA: TGTGCCAGCAAAACCGGGGGGAACACTGAAGCTTTCTTT. It is translated as CASKTGGNTEAFF.

The chain carries TRBV28 and TRBJ2-7, with TRBD1 identical over 11 bases. V was clipped by 5 bases and J by 3 bases; unmatched bases: 6. The CDR3 is made up of 15 amino acids. Germline assignment: CDR1 MDHEN and CDR2 SYDVKM. The CDR3, as DNA: TGTGCCAGCAGTCCCAGGACAGGGGGCTTCTACGAGCAGTACTTC. Translated: CASSPRTGGFYEQYF. The whole variable domain, filled in from reference TRBV28 and TRBJ2-7, reads DVKVTQSSRYLVKRTGEKVFLECVQDMDHENMFWYRQDPGLGLRLIYFSYDVKMKEKGDIPEGYSVSREKKERFSLILESASTNQTSMYLCASSPRTGGFYEQYFGPGTRLTVT.